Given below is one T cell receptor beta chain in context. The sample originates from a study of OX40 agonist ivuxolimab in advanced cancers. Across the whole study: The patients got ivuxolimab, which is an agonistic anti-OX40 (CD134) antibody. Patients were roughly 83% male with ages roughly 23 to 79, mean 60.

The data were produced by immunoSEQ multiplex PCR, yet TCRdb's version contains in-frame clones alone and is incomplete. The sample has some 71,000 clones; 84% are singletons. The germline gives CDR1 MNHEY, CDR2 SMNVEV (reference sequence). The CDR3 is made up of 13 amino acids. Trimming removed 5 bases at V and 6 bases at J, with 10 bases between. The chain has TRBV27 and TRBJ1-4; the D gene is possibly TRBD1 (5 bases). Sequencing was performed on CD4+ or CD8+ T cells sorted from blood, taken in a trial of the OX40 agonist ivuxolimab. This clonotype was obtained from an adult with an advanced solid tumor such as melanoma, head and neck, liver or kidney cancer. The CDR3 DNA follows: TGTGCCAGCAGTATGGGACTTCATGAAAAACTGTTTTTT. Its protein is CASSMGLHEKLFF.